This T cell receptor beta chain is from a study of blood T cell repertoires in COVID-19. Overall study: Samples taken during acute and convalescent COVID-19 were collected in the United States, Italy and Spain. Sample material is recorded as cDNA or gDNA derived from T cells, B-cell-depleted T cells, or PBMCs.

Some clones are missing from TCRdb's copy, which holds only in-frame ones; the method was immunoSEQ multiplex PCR. In the table there are roughly 190,000 clones, approximately 80% of which are singletons. Germline V gene sequence: CDR1 SNHLY, CDR2 FYNNEI. V trimming: 6 bases; J trimming: 3 bases; junction bases outside the gene matches: 9. The CDR3 loop spans 15 amino acids. The clonotype was recovered from a man in his 60s with acute or convalescent COVID-19. The genes are TRBV2 and TRBJ2-3, with 7 bases that match TRBD1. The sample was peripheral blood. The CDR3 DNA sequence: TGTGCCAGCAGCATAGACAGGGACCAGACAGATACGCAGTATTTT. Protein product: CASSIDRDQTDTQYF.